Below are 2 T cell receptor beta chains sequenced from a single sample in a study of T cells after yellow fever vaccination. MiXCR, run by TCRdb on the 5' RACE reads, gives a single entry per CDR3 protein. The table shows 400,000 to 650,000 distinct CDR3 sequences, with just over 20% occurring only once. The input for sequencing was PBMCs, taken roughly 20 days after the first yellow fever vaccination. All receptors derive from a man aged 18 to 30 who received the YFV17D yellow fever vaccine.

The table lists this clonotype with a few counts. V is TRBV20-1 and J is TRBJ1-2; no firm D call. V was cut by 7 bases and J by 2 bases, with 14 bases left in between. CDR3 length equals 13 residues. Germline values: CDR1 DFQATT, CDR2 SNEGSKA (reference sequence). The CDR3 DNA follows: TGCAGTGTAGACCATCCCTCAAACTATGGCTACACCTTC. Amino acid sequence: CSVDHPSNYGYTF.

This clonotype was detected only once. J is TRBJ2-7 and V is TRBV6-2 or TRBV6-3, with D unresolved. This CDR3 has 11 residues. V was trimmed by 0 bases and J by 6 bases, leaving 3 bases between them. Germline-derived CDR1 and CDR2 are MNHEY and SVGEGT. CDR3 protein: CASSYSAEQYF. For the CDR3, the DNA is TGTGCCAGCAGTTACTCGGCCGAGCAGTACTTC.